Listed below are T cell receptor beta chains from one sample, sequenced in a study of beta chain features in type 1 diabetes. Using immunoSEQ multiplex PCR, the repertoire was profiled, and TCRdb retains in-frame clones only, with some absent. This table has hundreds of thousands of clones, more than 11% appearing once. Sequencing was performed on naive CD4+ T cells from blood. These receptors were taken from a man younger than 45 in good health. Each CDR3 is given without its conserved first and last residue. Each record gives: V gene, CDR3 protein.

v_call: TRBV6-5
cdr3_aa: ASSPRVSKNIQY

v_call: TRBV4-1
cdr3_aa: ASSSLSRETQY

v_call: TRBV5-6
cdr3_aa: ASSYTLQGSRETQY

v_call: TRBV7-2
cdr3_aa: ASSLKFGPGTDTQY

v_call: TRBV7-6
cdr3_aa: ASMPVRGGETQY

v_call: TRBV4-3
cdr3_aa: ASSQDLGTGELF

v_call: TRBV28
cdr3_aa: ASRVAGGETQY

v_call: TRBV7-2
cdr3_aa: ASSLYRTRRLGEQY

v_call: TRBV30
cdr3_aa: AWSVLQGPTEAF

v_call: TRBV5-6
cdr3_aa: ASSFPGTWKETQY

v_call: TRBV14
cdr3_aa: ASSQVAWDYNEQF

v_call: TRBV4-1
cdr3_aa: ASSQGMPRGAGANVLT

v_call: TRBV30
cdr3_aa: AWSRSGTYNEQF

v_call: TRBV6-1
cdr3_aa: ASSAGHSYNEQF

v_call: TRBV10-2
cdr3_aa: ASSGTGQQY

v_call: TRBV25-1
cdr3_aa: ASSPPGGLIYGYT

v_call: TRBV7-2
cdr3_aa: ASSPVTYQETQY

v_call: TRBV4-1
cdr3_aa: ASSQDPRLSRPQH

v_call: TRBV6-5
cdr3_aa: ASSYSMADGGQPQH

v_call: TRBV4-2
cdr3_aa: ASSQGVGHSNTEAF

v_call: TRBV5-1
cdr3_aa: ASSPTTSLSFAYNEQF

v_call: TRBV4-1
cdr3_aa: ASRDVRKGTSSGNTIY

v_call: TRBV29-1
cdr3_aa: SVGGTSGTGELF